The 6 T cell receptor beta chains reported below all come from one sample, sequenced in a study of shared clonotypes between healthy human individuals. Libraries were prepared by immunoSEQ multiplex PCR; TCRdb keeps only in-frame clonotypes and omits some of them. The sample has over a million clones; around three quarters are singletons. Sequenced material: memory CD4+ T cells from PBMCs. The subset is: CD45RA-negative fraction. The receptor source for this set is a man in his late teens or twenties in good health. Some clones in this sample may be carry-over from other donors' samples.

This clone occurred a few times. The genes are TRBV2 and TRBJ2-1, with 8 bases that match TRBD2. Germline V lookup: CDR1 SNHLY, CDR2 FYNNEI. This CDR3 has 14 residues. J was trimmed by 0 bases and V by 8 bases; bases with no gene match: 3. CDR3 DNA: TGTGCCAGCGGGAGCGGGAGCTCCTACAATGAGCAGTTCTTC. Translating gives CASGSGSSYNEQFF.

This clone was seen just once. A much larger clone sits a single nucleotide away, making a read error possible. The CDR3 does not close with the conserved phenylalanine or tryptophan, likely indicating a read error. The DNA is left out, because the CDR3 cannot be placed on it with certainty; the CDR3 is given as TCRdb lists it. This sequence joins TRBV30 and TRBJ1-5; TRBD1, the D gene given by the table, was not confirmed from the DNA. The CDR3 is 12 amino acids long, termini counted. Germline CDR1 is GTSNPN and CDR2 is SVGIG (reference sequence). CDR3 amino acids: CAWSPGTGPEHL.

This clone was counted many times. This chain joins TRBV5-1 and TRBJ2-7, with D unresolved. Per the germline V gene, CDR1 is SGHRS and CDR2 is YFSETQ. This CDR3 contains 15 residues. V was clipped by 0 bases and J by 3 bases, with 13 bases between them. CDR3 loop: CASSLGGAQRYEQYF. As DNA, the CDR3 is TGCGCCAGCAGCTTGGGAGGTGCCCAACGCTACGAGCAGTACTTC.

This rearrangement joins TRBV15 to TRBJ2-3, with D perhaps TRBD1 (6 bases). Trimming took 0 bases from V and 3 from J, leaving 37 bases between them. Germline loops: CDR1 LNHNV, CDR2 YYDKDF (reference sequence). The CDR3 is made up of 24 amino acids. DNA of the CDR3: TGTGCCACCAGCAGAGATCGAACCTATACAACGCCAACCTACCAGGGGAAACGGACAGATACGCAGTATTTT. The encoded protein is CATSRDRTYTTPTYQGKRTDTQYF.

The V call is TRBV19, the J call TRBJ1-5, with D perhaps TRBD1 (5 bases). Germline-derived CDR1 and CDR2 are LNHDA and SQIVND (reference sequence). V was clipped by 5 bases and J by 0 bases, with 14 bases between them. This CDR3 contains 16 residues. CDR3 loop: CASSPRGHYSNQPQHF. The CDR3 coding sequence is TGTGCCAGTAGTCCGCGCGGACATTATAGCAATCAGCCCCAGCATTTT.

The V call is TRBV10-3, the J call TRBJ2-1; 11 nucleotides agree with TRBD2. CDR1 and CDR2 from the germline V gene are ENHRY and SYGVKD. V shed 5 bases and J 0 bases; nucleotides not matched to a gene: 12. CDR3 length: 19 amino acids. The CDR3 nucleotides are TGTGCCATCAGTTCTGCATCCGGGACTAGCGGAAGCTCCTACAATGAGCAGTTCTTC. Encoded protein: CAISSASGTSGSSYNEQFF.